These T cell receptor beta chains were read from a single sample in a study of beta chain features in type 1 diabetes. Profiled with immunoSEQ multiplex PCR; TCRdb holds only in-frame clones, not every one. There are about 230,000 clones in the sample; more than 9% occur only once, and 0.03% to 0.04% lies in the top ten. Sample: naive CD4+ T cells from blood. All receptors derive from a woman younger than 35 in good health. Each CDR3 is given with its conserved first and last residue. The D gene is left open where the match is weak. Expanded clones are given a class, and other clones once, few, many or no size at all.

CDR3nt,CDR3aa,d_gene,len,j_gene,v_gene,abundance
TGTGCCAGCACAATTCGGGGTGACTATGGCTACACCTTC,CASTIRGDYGYTF,NA,13,TRBJ1-2,TRBV9,NA
TGTGCCAGCAGCGCTACGACAGGGAGGAGGGGCTACACCTTC,CASSATTGRRGYTF,TRBD1,14,TRBJ1-2,TRBV9,NA
TGTGCCAGCAGCCCCCGCCCCGCAGGTTCCTACGAGCAGTACTTC,CASSPRPAGSYEQYF,NA,15,TRBJ2-7,TRBV11-2,once
TGTGCCTGGGTAGCGGGAGTAAAGGCCGGGCGCAATGAGCAGTTCTTC,CAWVAGVKAGRNEQFF,TRBD2,16,TRBJ2-1,TRBV30,NA
TGTGCCAGCAGTCTCGGACAATATAGCAATCAGCCCCAGCATTTT,CASSLGQYSNQPQHF,NA,15,TRBJ1-5,TRBV2,NA
TGTGCCAGCAGCCTGACTAGCGGGAACACCGGGGAGCTGTTTTTT,CASSLTSGNTGELFF,TRBD2,15,TRBJ2-2,TRBV5-5,few
TGTGCCAGCAGCGTACGTCCGGGACAGGGCTACGAGCAGTACTTC,CASSVRPGQGYEQYF,TRBD1,15,TRBJ2-7,TRBV9,many
TGTGCCAGCAGCCGGACACAAGAGACCCAGTACTTC,CASSRTQETQYF,NA,12,TRBJ2-5,TRBV5-6,few
TGCGCCAGCAGTGACCCGACAGGGTCCTACGAGCAGTACTTC,CASSDPTGSYEQYF,TRBD1,14,TRBJ2-7,TRBV5-1,few
TGTGCCAGCAGTCGGACTAATGGAAACACCATATATTTT,CASSRTNGNTIYF,NA,13,TRBJ1-3,TRBV2,few
TGTGCCAGCAGCCAAGTAGGGGGTGAAGCTTTCTTT,CASSQVGGEAFF,NA,12,TRBJ1-1,TRBV14,few
TGTGCCAGCAGCCCCCGGGAAACAGATACGCAGTATTTT,CASSPRETDTQYF,NA,13,TRBJ2-3,TRBV5-4,NA
TGTGCCAGCAGCCCGGGACACGCTCATGGCTACACCTTC,CASSPGHAHGYTF,NA,13,TRBJ1-2,TRBV7-9,NA
TGTGCCAGCAGTGCGGGATCGGGTGAAAAACTGTTTTTT,CASSAGSGEKLFF,NA,13,TRBJ1-4,TRBV2,NA
TGTGCCAGCAGTCGGAGACAGGGCCCGAACACTGAAGCTTTCTTT,CASSRRQGPNTEAFF,TRBD1,15,TRBJ1-1,TRBV6-1,NA
TGCGCCAGCAGCCCGCCGGGACTAGCGGGGGATAATGAGCAGTTCTTC,CASSPPGLAGDNEQFF,TRBD2,16,TRBJ2-1,TRBV5-1,few
TGTGCCAGCAGTGAGGGACAAGGCTACACCTTC,CASSEGQGYTF,NA,11,TRBJ1-2,TRBV25-1,NA
TGTGCCAGCAGCTTTCAGGGCGATGAGCAGTTCTTC,CASSFQGDEQFF,NA,12,TRBJ2-1,TRBV7-9,NA
TGTGCCAGCAGCCAACCGGGACTAGGGGCAGATACGCAGTATTTT,CASSQPGLGADTQYF,TRBD2,15,TRBJ2-3,TRBV7-3,NA
TGTGCCAGCAGTAGGACAATCCAAGAGACCCAGTACTTC,CASSRTIQETQYF,NA,13,TRBJ2-5,TRBV6-5,NA
TGCGCCAGCATTAGCGGATTGGCTAGCACAGATACGCAGTATTTT,CASISGLASTDTQYF,NA,15,TRBJ2-3,TRBV5-1,NA
TGTGCCAGCAGCCACGGGACAGTCCACATGAACACTGAAGCTTTCTTT,CASSHGTVHMNTEAFF,TRBD1,16,TRBJ1-1,TRBV5-4,NA
TGTGCCAGTAGTCGCGGGACAGGGGCCTACGAGCAGTACTTC,CASSRGTGAYEQYF,TRBD1,14,TRBJ2-7,TRBV19,NA
TGTGCCAGCAGCCAAACTAGCGGAAACTACAATGAGCAGTTCTTC,CASSQTSGNYNEQFF,TRBD2,15,TRBJ2-1,TRBV7-2,few
TGCGCCAGCAGCCCCGGGACAGGGGGCTTTAACACCGGGGAGCTGTTTTTT,CASSPGTGGFNTGELFF,TRBD1,17,TRBJ2-2,TRBV5-1,few
TGTGCCAGCAGGGGGGGGACAGGGGGCGCGCGGTACTACGAGCAGTACTTC,CASRGGTGGARYYEQYF,TRBD1,17,TRBJ2-7,TRBV28,few
TGTGCCAGTAGTATGGATGGCGGGAGTGCAGATACGCAGTATTTT,CASSMDGGSADTQYF,TRBD2,15,TRBJ2-3,TRBV19,NA
TGTGCCAGCAGGATACCTGGACAGGTTAACTATGGCTACACCTTC,CASRIPGQVNYGYTF,TRBD1,15,TRBJ1-2,TRBV28,few
TGTGCCAGCAGCTTGGGACAGCTTCTGGGCAATTCACCCCTCCACTTT,CASSLGQLLGNSPLHF,NA,16,TRBJ1-6,TRBV5-4,NA
TGTGCCAGCCGCTTCGGACAGGACTACACTGAAGCTTTCTTT,CASRFGQDYTEAFF,TRBD1,14,TRBJ1-1,TRBV7-2,few
TGTGCCAGCAGCTTCGGAGGAGTTGAGCAGTTCTTC,CASSFGGVEQFF,NA,12,TRBJ2-1,TRBV11-2,few
TGTGCCAGCAGCTACAGTGCTCGAAATTCACCCCTCCACTTT,CASSYSARNSPLHF,NA,14,TRBJ1-6,TRBV11-3,NA
TGTGCCAGCTCGAACAAATGGGAGCAGTACTTC,CASSNKWEQYF,NA,11,TRBJ2-7,TRBV25-1,few
TGTGCCAGCAGTCCTAGACTAGTCTGGAATGAGCAGTTCTTC,CASSPRLVWNEQFF,NA,14,TRBJ2-1,TRBV28,many
TGCAGCGTTGAAGATTTGGCGGGAAGTTACAATGAGCAGTTCTTC,CSVEDLAGSYNEQFF,NA,15,TRBJ2-1,TRBV29-1,NA
TGTGCCATCAGAGAGGGACTCCCGGATACGCAGTATTTT,CAIREGLPDTQYF,NA,13,TRBJ2-3,TRBV10-3,few
TGCGCCAGCAGCTTGTTTGGAGACACTGAAGCTTTCTTT,CASSLFGDTEAFF,NA,13,TRBJ1-1,TRBV5-1,NA
TGTGCCAGCAGCCAGACAGGGGGCGGGGGTGAAGCTTTCTTT,CASSQTGGGGEAFF,TRBD1,14,TRBJ1-1,TRBV5-5,NA
TGTGCCAGTAGCCTAACCCCCAATGAGCAGTTCTTC,CASSLTPNEQFF,NA,12,TRBJ2-1,TRBV19,few
TGCGCCAGCAGCCAAGTGAACGGACTATTTAATGAGCAGTTCTTC,CASSQVNGLFNEQFF,NA,15,TRBJ2-1,TRBV4-1,few
TGCAGCGCTACACAGGCCCTAGGGACTGAAGCTTTCTTT,CSATQALGTEAFF,NA,13,TRBJ1-1,TRBV29-1,NA